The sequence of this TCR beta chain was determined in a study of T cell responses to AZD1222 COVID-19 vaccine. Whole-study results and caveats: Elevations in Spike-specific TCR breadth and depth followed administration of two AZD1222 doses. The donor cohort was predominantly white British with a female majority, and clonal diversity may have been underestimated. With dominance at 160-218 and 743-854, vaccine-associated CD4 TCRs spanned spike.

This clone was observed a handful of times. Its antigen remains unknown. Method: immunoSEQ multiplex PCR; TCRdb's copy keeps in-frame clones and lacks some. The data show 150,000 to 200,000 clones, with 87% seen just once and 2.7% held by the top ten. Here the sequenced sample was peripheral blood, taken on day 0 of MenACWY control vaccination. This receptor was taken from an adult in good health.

The CDR3 protein is CAISESYTGGYTF. In nucleotides, the CDR3 is TGTGCCATCAGTGAGTCTTATACAGGGGGCTACACCTTC. The rearrangement links TRBV10-3 to TRBJ1-2; weak D call: TRBD1 (6 bases). This CDR3 is built from 13 residues. V was pared by 0 bases and J by 8 bases, with 10 bases between. Germline V gene lookup returns CDR1 ENHRY and CDR2 SYGVKD.